This T cell receptor beta chain was captured by sequencing in a study of T cells after yellow fever vaccination. The junction had 8 bases not matched to a gene; V was cut back by 6 bases and J by 2 bases. The CDR3 runs 15 residues. TCRdb recomputed calls from the 5' RACE reads with MiXCR, one row per CDR3 protein. The table shows roughly 160,000 distinct CDR3 sequences, with around 9% occurring only once. Material: CD8+ T cells sorted from PBMCs, obtained 45 days after the yellow fever booster vaccination. The chain couples TRBV12-3 or TRBV12-4 to TRBJ1-2, with 8 bases fitting TRBD1. This receptor was obtained from a man younger than 35 who received the YFV17D yellow fever vaccine. The CDR3 DNA is TGTGCCAGCAGCCACCAGGGGGCTGCCAACTATGGCTACACCTTC. This translates into CASSHQGAANYGYTF.